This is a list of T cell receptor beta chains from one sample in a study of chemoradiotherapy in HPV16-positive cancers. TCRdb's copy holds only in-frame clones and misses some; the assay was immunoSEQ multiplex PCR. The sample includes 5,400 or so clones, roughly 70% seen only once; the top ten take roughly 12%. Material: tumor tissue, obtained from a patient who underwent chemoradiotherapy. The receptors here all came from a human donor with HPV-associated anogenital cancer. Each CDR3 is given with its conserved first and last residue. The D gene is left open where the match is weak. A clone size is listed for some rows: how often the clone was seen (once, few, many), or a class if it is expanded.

TGTGCCAGCAGCGCGACGTTGGGCTCTCGGGTGAACCACTTT	CASSATLGSRVNHF	TRBJ1-6	-	TRBV5-6	-
TGTGCCAGCAGGACAACCGGGAAGACAGTAGACTACGAGCAGTACTTC	CASRTTGKTVDYEQYF	TRBJ2-7	-	TRBV28	-
TGTGCCAGCAGCAACGGGACAGGGGTATGCTCCTACAATGAGCAGTTCTTC	CASSNGTGVCSYNEQFF	TRBJ2-1	-	TRBV21-1	-
TGTGCCAGCAGTGACCGGGACAGGGCCCAATACGAGCAGTACTTC	CASSDRDRAQYEQYF	TRBJ2-7	TRBD1	TRBV2	-
TGTGCCAGCAGCCAGGTGCGGGGAAGCACAGATACGCAGTATTTT	CASSQVRGSTDTQYF	TRBJ2-3	-	TRBV14	-
TGTGCCAGCAGCTCTCACGGGCGGGGAGATGAAAAACTGTTTTTT	CASSSHGRGDEKLFF	TRBJ1-4	-	TRBV9	-
TGTGCCAGCAGTTTATCGTGGACTAGCGGGAGACTCTCACGGGGGGAGACCCAGTACTTC	CASSLSWTSGRLSRGETQYF	TRBJ2-5	TRBD2	TRBV27	-
TGTGCCAGCAGTCCTGGGACAGAACGGTTCAATGAGCAGTTCTTC	CASSPGTERFNEQFF	TRBJ2-1	TRBD1	TRBV6-5	-
TGTGCCAGCAGCTTGGGCAGCGGTACCTACGAGCAGTACTTC	CASSLGSGTYEQYF	TRBJ2-7	-	TRBV5-4	-
TGTGCCAGCAGCGGACCCGGGACAGGGGACCGAGAGACCCAGTACTTC	CASSGPGTGDRETQYF	TRBJ2-5	TRBD1	TRBV9	-
TGTGCCAGCAGCCTCGGACAGATTGACTACAATGAGCAGTTCTTC	CASSLGQIDYNEQFF	TRBJ2-1	-	TRBV7-9	once
TGTGCCAGCAGTAATACAGGGGGTTCGGCTGGAAACACCATATATTTT	CASSNTGGSAGNTIYF	TRBJ1-3	TRBD1	TRBV9	-
TGTGCCAGCAGCCCAAGCGGGAGCGGCAATGAGCAGTTCTTC	CASSPSGSGNEQFF	TRBJ2-1	TRBD2	TRBV7-3	few
TGTGCCAGTAGTCCCGGGACAGGGCCCTACGAGCAGTACTTC	CASSPGTGPYEQYF	TRBJ2-7	TRBD1	TRBV19	-
TGTGCCAGCAGCGTAGGATTAGCGGGAGGGCCTCGGGAGACCCAGTACTTC	CASSVGLAGGPRETQYF	TRBJ2-5	TRBD2	TRBV9	-
TGTGCCAGTAGCATGGGAGTCGGGAGGTCACCCCTCCACTTT	CASSMGVGRSPLHF	TRBJ1-6	-	TRBV19	-
TGCGCCAGCAGCTTGGGGGTTGACACAGATACGCAGTATTTT	CASSLGVDTDTQYF	TRBJ2-3	-	TRBV5-1	-
TGTGCCAGCAGAGAAAGACTCGTGCGGGGGTGGAGCGAGCAGTACTTC	CASRERLVRGWSEQYF	TRBJ2-7	-	TRBV21-1	-
TGTGCCAGCAGTTTCGGGGGAGCGACCTACGAGCAGTACTTC	CASSFGGATYEQYF	TRBJ2-7	-	TRBV27	-